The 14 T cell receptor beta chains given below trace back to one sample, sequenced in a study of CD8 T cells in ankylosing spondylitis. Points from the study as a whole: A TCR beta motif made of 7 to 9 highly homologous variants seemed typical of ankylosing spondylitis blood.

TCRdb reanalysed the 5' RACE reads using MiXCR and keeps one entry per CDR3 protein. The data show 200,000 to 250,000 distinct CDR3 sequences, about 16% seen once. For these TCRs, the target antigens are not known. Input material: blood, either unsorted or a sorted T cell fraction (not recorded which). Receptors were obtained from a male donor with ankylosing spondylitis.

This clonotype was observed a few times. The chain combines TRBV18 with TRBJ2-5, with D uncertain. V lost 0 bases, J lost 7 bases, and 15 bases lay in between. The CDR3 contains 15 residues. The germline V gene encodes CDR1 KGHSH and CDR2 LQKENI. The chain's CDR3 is CASSPPPDAPGTQYF. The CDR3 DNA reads TGTGCCAGCTCACCACCGCCGGACGCCCCAGGGACCCAGTACTTC.

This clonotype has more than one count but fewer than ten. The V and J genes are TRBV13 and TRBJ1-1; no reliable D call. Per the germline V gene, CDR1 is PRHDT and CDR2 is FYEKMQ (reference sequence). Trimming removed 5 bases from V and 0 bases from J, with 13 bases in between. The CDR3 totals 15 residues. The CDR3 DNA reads TGTGCCAGCAGCCCGCCTTCTGTCATGAACACTGAAGCTTTCTTT. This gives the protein CASSPPSVMNTEAFF. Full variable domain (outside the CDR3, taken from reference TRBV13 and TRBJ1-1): AAGVIQSPRHLIKEKRETATLKCYPIPRHDTVYWYQQGPGQDPQFLISFYEKMQSDKGSIPDRFSAQQFSDYHSELNMSSLELGDSALYFCASSPPSVMNTEAFFGQGTRLTVV.

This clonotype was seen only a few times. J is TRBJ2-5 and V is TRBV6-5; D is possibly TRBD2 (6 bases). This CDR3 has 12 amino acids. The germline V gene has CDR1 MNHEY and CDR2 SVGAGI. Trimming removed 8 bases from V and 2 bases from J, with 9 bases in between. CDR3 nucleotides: TGTGCCAGCTGGGACTCGCAAGAGACCCAGTACTTC. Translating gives CASWDSQETQYF.

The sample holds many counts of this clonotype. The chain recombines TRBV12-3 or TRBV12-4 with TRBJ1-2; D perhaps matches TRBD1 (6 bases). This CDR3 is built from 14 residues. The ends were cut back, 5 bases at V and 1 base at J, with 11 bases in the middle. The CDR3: CASSPWTVNYGYTF. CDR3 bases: TGTGCCAGCAGTCCGTGGACAGTTAACTATGGCTACACCTTC.

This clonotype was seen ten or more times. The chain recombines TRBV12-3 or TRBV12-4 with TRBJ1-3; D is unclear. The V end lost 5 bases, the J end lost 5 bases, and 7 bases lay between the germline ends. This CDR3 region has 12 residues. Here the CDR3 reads CASSPDRNTIYF. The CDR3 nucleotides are TGTGCCAGCAGTCCAGATCGAAACACCATATATTTT.

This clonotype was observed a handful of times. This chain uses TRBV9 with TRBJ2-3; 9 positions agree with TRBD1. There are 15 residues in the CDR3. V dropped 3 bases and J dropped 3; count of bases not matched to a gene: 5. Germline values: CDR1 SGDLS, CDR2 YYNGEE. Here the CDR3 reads CASSASGTGTDTQYF. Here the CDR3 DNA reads TGTGCCAGCAGCGCATCCGGGACAGGGACAGATACGCAGTATTTT. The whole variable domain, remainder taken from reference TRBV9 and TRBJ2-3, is DSGVTQTPKHLITATGQRVTLRCSPRSGDLSVYWYQQSLDQGLQFLIQYYNGEERAKGNILERFSAQQFPDLHSELNLSSLELGDSALYFCASSASGTGTDTQYFGPGTRLTVL.

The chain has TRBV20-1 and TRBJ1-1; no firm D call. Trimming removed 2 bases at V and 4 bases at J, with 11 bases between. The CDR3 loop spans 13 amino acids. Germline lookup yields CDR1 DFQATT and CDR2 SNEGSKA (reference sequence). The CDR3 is CSARILAGTEAFF. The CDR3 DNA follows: TGCAGTGCTAGAATCCTCGCGGGCACTGAAGCTTTCTTT.

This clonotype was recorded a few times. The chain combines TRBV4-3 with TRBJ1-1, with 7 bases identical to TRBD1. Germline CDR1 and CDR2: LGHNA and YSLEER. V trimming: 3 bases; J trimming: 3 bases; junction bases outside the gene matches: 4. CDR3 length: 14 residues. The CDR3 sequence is CASSHRQGDTEAFF. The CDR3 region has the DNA TGCGCCAGCAGCCATCGTCAGGGGGACACTGAAGCTTTCTTT.

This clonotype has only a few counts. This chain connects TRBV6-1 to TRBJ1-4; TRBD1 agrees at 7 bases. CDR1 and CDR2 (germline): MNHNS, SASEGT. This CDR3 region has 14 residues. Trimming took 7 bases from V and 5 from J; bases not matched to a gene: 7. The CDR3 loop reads CASTTGQLNEKLFF. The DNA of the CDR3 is TGTGCCAGCACCACGGGACAGTTAAATGAAAAACTGTTTTTT.

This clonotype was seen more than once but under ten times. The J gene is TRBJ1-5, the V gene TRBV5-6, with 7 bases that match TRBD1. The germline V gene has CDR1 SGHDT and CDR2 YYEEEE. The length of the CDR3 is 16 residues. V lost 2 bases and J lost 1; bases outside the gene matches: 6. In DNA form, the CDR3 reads TGTGCCAGCAGCTTAGCAGGGGGTGTAAGCAATCAGCCCCAGCATTTT. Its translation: CASSLAGGVSNQPQHF.

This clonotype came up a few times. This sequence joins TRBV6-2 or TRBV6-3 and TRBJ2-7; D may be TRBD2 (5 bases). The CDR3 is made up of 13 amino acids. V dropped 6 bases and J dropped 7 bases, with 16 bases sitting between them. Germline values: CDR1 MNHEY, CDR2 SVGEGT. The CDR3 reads CASSIGYTGEQYF. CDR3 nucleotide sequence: TGTGCCAGCAGCATCGGATATACGGGGGAGCAGTACTTC.

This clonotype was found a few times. As DNA, the CDR3 is TGTGCCAGCAGTACCGTGGAGGAGAACACTGAAGCTTTCTTT. Its protein product is CASSTVEENTEAFF. The chain recombines TRBV6-1 with TRBJ1-1; D is uncertain. The ends were cut back, 5 bases at V and 1 base at J, with 11 bases in the middle. CDR1 and CDR2 from the germline V gene are MNHNS and SASEGT. This CDR3 is 14 amino acids long.

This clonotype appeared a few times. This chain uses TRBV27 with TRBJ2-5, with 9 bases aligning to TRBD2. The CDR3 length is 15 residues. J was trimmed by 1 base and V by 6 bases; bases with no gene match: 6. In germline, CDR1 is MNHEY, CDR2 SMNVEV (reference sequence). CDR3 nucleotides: TGTGCCAGCAGACCCTTAGCGGGGGCCCAAGAGACCCAGTACTTC. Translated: CASRPLAGAQETQYF.

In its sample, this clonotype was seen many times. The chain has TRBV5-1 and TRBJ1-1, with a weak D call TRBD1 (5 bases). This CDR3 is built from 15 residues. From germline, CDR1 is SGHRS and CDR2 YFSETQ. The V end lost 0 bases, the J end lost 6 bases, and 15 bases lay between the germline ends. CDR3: CASSLGWGRVAEAFF. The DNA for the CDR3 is TGCGCCAGCAGCTTGGGTTGGGGCAGAGTGGCTGAAGCTTTCTTT.